Listed below are T cell receptor beta chains from one sample, sequenced in a study of blood T cell repertoires in COVID-19. TCRdb keeps only in-frame clones here, not all; method: immunoSEQ multiplex PCR. The data hold around 370,000 clones, with about 90% observed a single time. The sample taken for sequencing was peripheral blood. All receptors come from a woman between 65 and 79 years old with COVID-19, enrolled during active disease. CDR3s include the opening cysteine and the closing phenylalanine or tryptophan.

V gene | CDR3 protein
TRBV28 | CASSLGQGAEAFF
TRBV5-6 | CASSSTTYTEAFF
TRBV7-9 | CASSLVVDRGLGYTF
TRBV6-5 | CASTGGGNTIYF
TRBV2 | CASSFLGTEAYNEQFF
TRBV28 | CASSFTDTEAFF
TRBV3-1/TRBV3-2 | CASSLSGTGPYGYTF
TRBV30 | CAWDRGRRETQYF
TRBV28 | CASEGGYGYTF
TRBV4-1 | CASSYRDTANYGYTF
TRBV28 | CASSEGWGGLKQYF
TRBV29-1 | CSVVIPSAGGGYTF
TRBV6-6 | CASSYMTQGGYGYTF
TRBV6-5 | CASRPGAKYTEAFF